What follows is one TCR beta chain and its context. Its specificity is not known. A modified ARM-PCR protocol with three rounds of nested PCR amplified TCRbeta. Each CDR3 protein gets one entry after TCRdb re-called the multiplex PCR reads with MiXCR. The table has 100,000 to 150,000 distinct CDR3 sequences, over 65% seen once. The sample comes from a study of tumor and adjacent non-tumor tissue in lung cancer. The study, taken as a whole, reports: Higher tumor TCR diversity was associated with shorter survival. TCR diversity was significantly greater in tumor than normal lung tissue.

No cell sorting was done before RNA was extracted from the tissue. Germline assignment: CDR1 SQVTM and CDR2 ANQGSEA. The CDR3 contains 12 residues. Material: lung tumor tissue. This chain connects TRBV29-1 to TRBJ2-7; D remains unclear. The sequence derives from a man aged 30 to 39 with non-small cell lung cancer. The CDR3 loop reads CIVTSTNYEQYF. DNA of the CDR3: TGCATCGTCACATCGACAAACTACGAGCAGTACTTC.